In its sample, the clone carrying this TCR beta chain was seen a few times. This record belongs to a study of blood T cell repertoires in COVID-19. V shed 0 bases and J shed 0 bases, with 6 bases lying between them. The CDR3 is 16 amino acids. From germline, CDR1 is LNHNV and CDR2 YYDKDF (reference sequence). Profiling relied on immunoSEQ multiplex PCR, and the TCRdb table lists in-frame clones only, not all of them. The sample contains about 65,000 clones, approximately 93% of which appear only once. The specimen was peripheral blood. The J gene is TRBJ2-6, the V gene TRBV15, with D hard to call. The TCR comes from a man between 65 and 85 years old with active COVID-19. The CDR3 nucleotides read TGTGCCACCAGCAGAGATAGTACCTCTGGGGCCAACGTCCTGACTTTC. Residues: CATSRDSTSGANVLTF. Based on the CDR3 plus reference TRBV15 and TRBJ2-6, the full variable domain is DAMVIQNPRYQVTQFGKPVTLSCSQTLNHNVMYWYQQKSSQAPKLLFHYYDKDFNNEADTPDNFQSRRPNTSFCFLDIRSPGLGDTAMYLCATSRDSTSGANVLTFGAGSRLTVL.